These T cell receptor beta chains were read from a single sample in a study of response to subunit inactivated influenza vaccine. One entry per CDR3 protein results from TCRdb running MiXCR on the RT-PCR reads. The sample lists around 570,000 distinct CDR3 sequences; about 10% were seen once. The same data also went into a second study, on T cells expressing NK-cell markers.

The specimen was PBMCs from blood, collected on the day of vaccination. The source of these receptors is a man aged 45-65 years who received an inactivated influenza vaccine. The conserved cysteine and the conserved F or W are not part of the CDR3 here. D genes are given only for firm matches. Clone size is given for some rows only: seen once, a few or many times, or a class if the clone is expanded.

TRBJ2-7,.,TRBV9,TRBD1,ASSVALAGQGSEQY
TRBJ2-5,.,TRBV7-2,.,ASSKGTEETQY
TRBJ2-1,few,TRBV12-3/TRBV12-4,.,ASSLAQGTEQF
TRBJ2-5,.,TRBV20-1,.,SARDSDGGLGETQY
TRBJ1-1,few,TRBV12-3/TRBV12-4,.,ASRTWKNTEAF
TRBJ1-2,.,TRBV7-2,.,ASSLVFRGDYGYT
TRBJ1-2,.,TRBV20-1,.,SARDAPQGYGYT
TRBJ2-3,few,TRBV7-2,.,ASSPSGGAPRDTQY
TRBJ1-1,few,TRBV7-2,TRBD1,ASSAKLGGLNTEAF
TRBJ2-3,.,TRBV11-2,.,ASSTMGLRDERQADTQY
TRBJ2-3,few,TRBV29-1,TRBD1,SVEIGDRDFTDTQY
TRBJ2-3,many,TRBV29-1,.,SVLGSTDTQY
TRBJ2-7,.,TRBV28,.,ASSNPGGTSYEQY
TRBJ2-3,few,TRBV10-3,.,AISGSVGYTDTQY
TRBJ2-1,.,TRBV4-3,.,ASSQESQFRGPYNEQF
TRBJ2-1,.,TRBV11-2,.,ASSLGTDRYSPYNGQF
TRBJ2-1,few,TRBV20-1,.,SPQSLYNEQF
TRBJ1-5,.,TRBV5-1,.,ASSPDHNNQPQH
TRBJ1-2,few,TRBV5-1,TRBD1,ASSSSFGQGNYGYT
TRBJ1-5,.,TRBV4-1,.,ASSQFFGSFNQPQH
TRBJ2-6,few,TRBV11-2,.,ASSLVMSGANVLT
TRBJ2-7,.,TRBV5-1,TRBD1,ASSLAPGQTYEQY
TRBJ2-5,few,TRBV28,.,ASSPGSYETQY
TRBJ2-1,few,TRBV6-5,.,ASSYLGGTYNEQF
TRBJ2-3,few,TRBV11-2,TRBD2,ASSFGLAGAPSTDTQY
TRBJ2-1,few,TRBV25-1,.,ASSEYQGPAGEQF
TRBJ2-3,.,TRBV7-8,.,ASKYGATTDTQY
TRBJ1-2,.,TRBV20-1,TRBD1,SPLGQGLVTPGYT
TRBJ2-1,.,TRBV6-5,.,ASSYMNEQF
TRBJ1-1,few,TRBV5-1,.,ASKYPGQNTEAF
TRBJ2-2,.,TRBV27,TRBD1,ASKSGTGFNTGELF
TRBJ2-7,.,TRBV4-2,TRBD2,ASSQVSSGGLYEQY
TRBJ2-6,.,TRBV11-2,.,ASSLGWGTHPSGANVLT
TRBJ2-7,.,TRBV19,.,ASSTRDQIPYEQY
TRBJ1-2,few,TRBV3-1,.,ASSPERGGYT
TRBJ2-3,many,TRBV9,TRBD2,ASSSPPTSGSTDTQY
TRBJ1-1,many,TRBV20-1,.,SARPRGSTEAF
TRBJ2-3,.,TRBV7-2,.,ASSLGTVLGAQY
TRBJ2-3,few,TRBV5-1,TRBD2,ASSLEKLAGVAGTDTQY
TRBJ2-7,.,TRBV6-5,TRBD2,ASSYEAGENYEQY
TRBJ2-2,many,TRBV20-1,TRBD2,SARVGEGRSAGELF
TRBJ2-2,few,TRBV5-1,.,ASSFPRESPNTGELF
TRBJ2-7,.,TRBV7-9,.,ASSEKIYEQY
TRBJ2-1,few,TRBV7-8,TRBD2,ASSLSWREGSYNEQF